Listed below are T cell receptor beta chains from one sample, sequenced in a study of response to subunit inactivated influenza vaccine. MiXCR, run by TCRdb on the RT-PCR reads, gives a single entry per CDR3 protein. This sample carries about 540,000 distinct CDR3 sequences, around a quarter of them seen once, and the ten largest clones take around 2.8%. This same sample was also part of a study on T cells expressing NK-cell markers.

The sample in question was CD4+ T cells sorted from PBMCs, obtained less than 13 days after vaccination. The receptors come from a man aged 50-59 years who received an inactivated influenza vaccine. The CDR3 runs from the conserved cysteine through the conserved F or W. The D gene is left open where the match is weak. A row's size may be missing; if present it is once, few, many or a size class.

v_gene	abundance	j_gene	d_gene	CDR3nt	CDR3aa
TRBV5-6	.	TRBJ2-2	.	TGTGCCAGCAGCCTACCGAAAAGAAGAACCGGGGAGCTGTTTTTT	CASSLPKRRTGELFF
TRBV2	.	TRBJ1-5	TRBD1	TGTGCCAGCAGTGAACAGGGGGCCTTTAATCAGCCCCAGCATTTT	CASSEQGAFNQPQHF
TRBV5-1	many	TRBJ1-3	.	TGCGCCAGCAGCTTGGGCGCGGAGCGAAACACCATATATTTT	CASSLGAERNTIYF
TRBV5-8	.	TRBJ1-5	TRBD1	TGTGCCAGCAGGAGGACAGGACCTAGCAATCAGCCCCAGCATTTT	CASRRTGPSNQPQHF
TRBV29-1	few	TRBJ2-7	.	TGCAGCGTTCGACTGGACCTCTACGAGCAGTACTTC	CSVRLDLYEQYF
TRBV7-9	.	TRBJ1-6	.	TGTGCCAGCAGCTTCGAGGGAGGATCACCCCTCCACTTT	CASSFEGGSPLHF
TRBV6-5	.	TRBJ2-5	.	TGTGCCAGCAGTTACTACTCAAGGGGGGGAGAGACCCAGTACTTC	CASSYYSRGGETQYF
TRBV6-1	few	TRBJ1-1	.	TGTGCCAGCAGTCCCACGGGGTATTTGAACACTGAAGCTTTCTTT	CASSPTGYLNTEAFF
TRBV10-2	.	TRBJ2-5	.	TGCGCCAGCAAAGAGGGGGAGACCCAGTACTTC	CASKEGETQYF
TRBV7-9	few	TRBJ2-7	.	TGTGCCAGCAGCTCTACGACAGACTGGGAGCAGTACTTC	CASSSTTDWEQYF
TRBV30	.	TRBJ2-1	.	TGTGCCTGTCTGTACGGGAATAGTAATGAGCAGTTCTTC	CACLYGNSNEQFF
TRBV7-9	.	TRBJ2-3	.	TGTGCCAGCAGCTATCCGGGACCGTCCACAGATACGCAGTATTTT	CASSYPGPSTDTQYF
TRBV28	many	TRBJ2-7	TRBD2	TGTGCCAGCAGTCAACTAGCGGGGGCCTCCTACGAGCAGTACTTC	CASSQLAGASYEQYF
TRBV6-1	.	TRBJ1-2	.	TGTGCCAGCAGCCTCGGACATTTTAATGGCTACACCTTC	CASSLGHFNGYTF
TRBV30	.	TRBJ2-1	.	TGTGCCTGGAGTGTAGAAGGGGGGCTTCAGTTCTTC	CAWSVEGGLQFF
TRBV5-4	.	TRBJ2-1	.	TGTGCCAGCAGCTTGGGTTCGGTGGGTGAGCAGTTCTTC	CASSLGSVGEQFF
TRBV7-2	few	TRBJ1-2	TRBD1	TGTGCCAGCAGCCCCGGGGACAGGGAGTATGGCTACACCTTC	CASSPGDREYGYTF
TRBV7-6	few	TRBJ1-1	.	TGTGCCAGCAGCTTAGAGACACCTAACACTGAAGCTTTCTTT	CASSLETPNTEAFF
TRBV11-3	.	TRBJ2-5	TRBD1	TGTGCCAGCAGCACCCGGACAGGGGTAGGGGAGACCCAGTACTTC	CASSTRTGVGETQYF
TRBV7-9	few	TRBJ2-1	TRBD2	TGTGCCAGCAGCTTAATCCCGGGAGGGGTTGCCTACAATGAGCAGTTCTTC	CASSLIPGGVAYNEQFF
TRBV29-1	.	TRBJ1-2	.	TGCAGCGTTCGGCAGGATCCCTATGGCTACACCTTC	CSVRQDPYGYTF
TRBV7-2	.	TRBJ2-1	.	TGTGCCAGCAGCCTCCGGGTCTTCAACGATGAGCAGTTCTTC	CASSLRVFNDEQFF
TRBV2	.	TRBJ1-2	.	TGTGCCAGCAGTGAAGCGGGGGGCATGGGCGGCTACACCTTC	CASSEAGGMGGYTF